This T cell receptor beta chain was recovered during a study of blood T cell repertoires in COVID-19. About the research overall: Sites in the United States, Italy and Spain provided acute and convalescent COVID-19 samples. PBMCs, B-cell-depleted T cells, or T cells provided the cDNA or gDNA that made up the material.

The germline V gene has CDR1 SGHTA and CDR2 FQGTGA. The CDR3 is 13 amino acids. J lost 4 bases, V lost 5 bases, and 4 bases had no gene match. As processed by the authors: It was from reference gene primer amplification that nucleated cell counts were estimated. Clones were sequenced by immunoSEQ multiplex PCR, and TCRdb holds only the in-frame ones, with some missing. Clone size and V and J calls were adopted from that table, with D and trimming inferred from the DNA. The sample yields over 300,000 clones, roughly 83% seen once. This chain uses TRBV7-3 with TRBJ1-2; the match to TRBD1 covers 7 bases. The clonotype was recovered from a woman aged 45-59 years with acute or convalescent COVID-19. The source material was peripheral blood. CDR3 amino acids: CASSSTGAYGYTF. The CDR3, as DNA: TGTGCCAGCAGCAGTACAGGGGCCTATGGCTACACCTTC. Complete variable domain (other parts from reference TRBV7-3 and TRBJ1-2): GAGVSQTPSNKVTEKGKYVELRCDPISGHTALYWYRQSLGQGPEFLIYFQGTGAADDSGLPNDRFFAVRPEGSVSTLKIQRTERGDSAVYLCASSSTGAYGYTFGSGTRLTVV.